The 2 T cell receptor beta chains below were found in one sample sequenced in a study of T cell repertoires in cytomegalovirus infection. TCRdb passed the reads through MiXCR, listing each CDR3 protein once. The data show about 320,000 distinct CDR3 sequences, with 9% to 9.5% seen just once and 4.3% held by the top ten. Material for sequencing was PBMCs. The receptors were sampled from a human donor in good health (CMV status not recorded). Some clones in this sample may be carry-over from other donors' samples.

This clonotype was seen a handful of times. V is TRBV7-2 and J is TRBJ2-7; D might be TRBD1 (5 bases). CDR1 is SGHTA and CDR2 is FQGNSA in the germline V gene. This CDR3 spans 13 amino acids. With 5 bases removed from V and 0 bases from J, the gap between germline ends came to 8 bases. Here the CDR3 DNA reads TGTGCCAGCAGCACAGGTGTCTCCTACGAGCAGTACTTC. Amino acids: CASSTGVSYEQYF.

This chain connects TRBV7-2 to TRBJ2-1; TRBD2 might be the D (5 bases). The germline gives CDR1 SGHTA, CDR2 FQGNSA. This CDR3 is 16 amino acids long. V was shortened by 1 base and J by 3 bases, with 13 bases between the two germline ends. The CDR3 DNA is TGTGCCAGCAGCTTAGTCCCCGGCGGAGGCTACAATGAGCAGTTCTTC. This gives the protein CASSLVPGGGYNEQFF.